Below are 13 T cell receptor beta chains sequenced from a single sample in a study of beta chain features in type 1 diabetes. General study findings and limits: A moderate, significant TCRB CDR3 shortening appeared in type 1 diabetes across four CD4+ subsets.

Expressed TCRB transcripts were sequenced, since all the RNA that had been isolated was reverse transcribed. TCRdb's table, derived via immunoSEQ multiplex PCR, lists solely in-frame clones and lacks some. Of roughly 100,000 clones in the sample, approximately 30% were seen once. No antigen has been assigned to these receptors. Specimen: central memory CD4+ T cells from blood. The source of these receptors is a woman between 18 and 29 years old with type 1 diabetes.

The CDR3: CASRSLSSYNEQFF. CDR3 bases: TGCGCCAGCAGGAGCCTGTCCTCCTACAATGAGCAGTTCTTC. The chain links TRBV4-1 to TRBJ2-1; no clear D. Trimming cost V 6 bases and J 0 bases, with 9 bases left between them. The CDR3 loop spans 14 amino acids. The germline V gene encodes CDR1 MGHRA and CDR2 YSYEKL.

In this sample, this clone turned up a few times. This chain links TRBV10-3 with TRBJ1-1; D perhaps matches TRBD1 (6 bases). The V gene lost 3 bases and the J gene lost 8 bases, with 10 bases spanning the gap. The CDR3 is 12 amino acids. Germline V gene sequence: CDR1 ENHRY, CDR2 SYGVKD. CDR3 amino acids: CAISELRGEAFF. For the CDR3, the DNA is TGTGCCATCAGTGAACTTAGGGGGGAAGCTTTCTTT.

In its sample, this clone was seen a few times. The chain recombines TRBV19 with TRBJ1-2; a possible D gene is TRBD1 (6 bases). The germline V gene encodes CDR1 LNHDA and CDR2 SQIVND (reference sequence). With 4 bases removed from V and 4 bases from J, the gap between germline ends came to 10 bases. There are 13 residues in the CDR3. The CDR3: CASSRDTPYGYTF. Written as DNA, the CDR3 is TGTGCCAGTAGTAGGGACACGCCCTATGGCTACACCTTC.

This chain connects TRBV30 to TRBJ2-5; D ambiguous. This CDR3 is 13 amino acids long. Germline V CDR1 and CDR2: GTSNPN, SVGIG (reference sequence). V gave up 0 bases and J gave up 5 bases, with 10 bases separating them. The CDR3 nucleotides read TGTGCCTGGAGTGTAGCCCACTTTGAGACCCAGTACTTC. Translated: CAWSVAHFETQYF.

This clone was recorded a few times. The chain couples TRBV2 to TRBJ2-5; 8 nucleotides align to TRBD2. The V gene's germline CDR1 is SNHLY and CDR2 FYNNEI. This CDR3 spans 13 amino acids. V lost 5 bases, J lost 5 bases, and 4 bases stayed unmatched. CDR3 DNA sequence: TGTGCCAGCAGTCCCAGCGGGAGCGAGACCCAGTACTTC. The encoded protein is CASSPSGSETQYF.

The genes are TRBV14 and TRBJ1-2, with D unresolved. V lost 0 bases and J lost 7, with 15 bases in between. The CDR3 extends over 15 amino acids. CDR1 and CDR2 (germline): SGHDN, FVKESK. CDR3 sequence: CASSQDLDRRSGYTF. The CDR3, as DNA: TGTGCCAGCAGCCAAGACCTTGACCGTCGGAGTGGCTACACCTTC.

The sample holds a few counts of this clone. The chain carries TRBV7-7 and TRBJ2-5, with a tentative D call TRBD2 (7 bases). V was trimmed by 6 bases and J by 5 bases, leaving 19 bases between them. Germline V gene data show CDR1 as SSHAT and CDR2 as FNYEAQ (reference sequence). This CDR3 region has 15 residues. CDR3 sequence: CASSTGGGARETQYF. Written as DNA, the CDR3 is TGTGCCAGCAGTACTGGGGGGGGCGCCAGGGAGACCCAGTACTTC. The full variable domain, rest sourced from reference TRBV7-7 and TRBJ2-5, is GAGVSQSPRYKVTKRGQDVTLRCDPISSHATLYWYQQALGQGPEFLTYFNYEAQPDKSGLPSDRFSAERPEGSISTLTIQRTEQRDSAMYRCASSTGGGARETQYFGPGTRLLVL.

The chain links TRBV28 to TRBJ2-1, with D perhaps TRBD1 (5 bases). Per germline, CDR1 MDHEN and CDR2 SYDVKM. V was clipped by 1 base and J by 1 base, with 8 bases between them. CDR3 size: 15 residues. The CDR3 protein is CASSLYGASYNEQFF. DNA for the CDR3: TGTGCCAGCAGTTTATATGGGGCGTCCTACAATGAGCAGTTCTTC.

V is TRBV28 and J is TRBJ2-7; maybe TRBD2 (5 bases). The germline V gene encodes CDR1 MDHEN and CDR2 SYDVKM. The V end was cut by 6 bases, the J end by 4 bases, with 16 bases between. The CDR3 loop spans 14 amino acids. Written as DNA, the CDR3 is TGTGCCAGCAGCGTTTCTAGCTTCAGGTACGAGCAGTACTTC. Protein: CASSVSSFRYEQYF.

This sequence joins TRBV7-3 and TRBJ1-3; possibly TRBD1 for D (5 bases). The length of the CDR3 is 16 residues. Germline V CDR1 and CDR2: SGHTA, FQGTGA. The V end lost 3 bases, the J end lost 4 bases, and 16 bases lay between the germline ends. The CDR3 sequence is CASSLGGGAPGNTIYF. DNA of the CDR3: TGTGCCAGCAGCTTGGGGGGTGGGGCGCCGGGAAACACCATATATTTT. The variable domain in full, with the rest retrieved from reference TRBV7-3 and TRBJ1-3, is GAGVSQTPSNKVTEKGKYVELRCDPISGHTALYWYRQSLGQGPEFLIYFQGTGAADDSGLPNDRFFAVRPEGSVSTLKIQRTERGDSAVYLCASSLGGGAPGNTIYFGEGSWLTVV.

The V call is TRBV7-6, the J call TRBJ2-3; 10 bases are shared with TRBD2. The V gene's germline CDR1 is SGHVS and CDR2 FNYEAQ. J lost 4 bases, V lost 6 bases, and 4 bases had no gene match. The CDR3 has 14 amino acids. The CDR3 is CASRRLAGADTQYF. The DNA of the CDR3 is TGTGCCAGCAGACGGCTAGCGGGAGCAGATACGCAGTATTTT.

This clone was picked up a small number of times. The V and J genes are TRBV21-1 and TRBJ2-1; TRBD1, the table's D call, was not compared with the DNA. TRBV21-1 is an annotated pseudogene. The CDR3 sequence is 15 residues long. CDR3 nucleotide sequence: TGTGCCAGCAGCAAAGGTAGCCAGGGGAGCAATGAGCAGTTCTTC. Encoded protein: CASSKGSQGSNEQFF.

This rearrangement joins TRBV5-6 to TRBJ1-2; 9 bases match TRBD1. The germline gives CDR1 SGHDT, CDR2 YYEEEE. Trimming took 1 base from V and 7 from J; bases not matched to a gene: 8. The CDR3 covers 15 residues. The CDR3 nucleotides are TGTGCCAGCAGCTTGAAACAGGGGGCGGGCGGTGGCTACACCTTC. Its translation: CASSLKQGAGGGYTF.